This T cell receptor (beta chain) was sequenced for a study of regulatory T cells in long-lasting Graves disease. Study at large: Newly diagnosed Graves' patients had taken antithyroid drugs under 3 months.

iRepertoire HTBI primers and Arm-PCR of CDR3 regions built TCR beta libraries. TCRdb reanalysed the multiplex PCR reads using MiXCR and keeps one entry per CDR3 protein. The table includes 530,000 or so distinct CDR3 sequences, roughly 14% detected once. V lost 10 bases, J lost 5 bases, and 18 bases lay in between. The CDR3 sequence is 14 residues long. Looked up from germline, CDR1 is SNHLY and CDR2 is FYNNEI. Many counts were recorded for this clonotype. Sample time point: newly diagnosed GD, antithyroid drugs for less than 3 months. The TCR library was made from RNA that had been extracted from PBMCs in TRIzol. A further study also used this sample, focusing on T cells in Graves' hyperthyroidism and ophthalmopathy. That work states: Among the patients, aged 18 to 65, hyperthyroidism was newly diagnosed and had lasted under 2 months. The majority of expanded thyroid clonotypes above 0.001 also appeared in blood.

Material: peripheral blood mononuclear cells (PBMCs), obtained at new diagnosis, from a patient treated with antithyroid drugs. This receptor was identified in a man aged 25-45 years with Graves disease. The J gene is TRBJ2-1, the V gene TRBV2; D is unclear. This CDR3 reads CAIVLLYVNNEQFF. CDR3 DNA sequence: TGTGCCATCGTACTATTGTACGTTAACAATGAGCAGTTCTTC.